Sequencing of this T cell receptor beta chain was carried out in a study of human T cells and chemical hapten exposure. Overall study: Per-sample TCR yield variability stemmed mainly from small pooled library volume differences.

MiXCR, run by TCRdb on the RACE reads, gives a single entry per CDR3 protein. The repertoire holds tens of thousands of distinct CDR3 sequences, with roughly 8% as singletons. Time point meaning: healthy volunteer bleed at 2 weeks. Unfractionated whole blood was the source of the extracted total RNA. J lost 2 bases, V lost 4 bases, and 5 bases had no gene match. This CDR3 has 15 residues. The germline CDR1 and CDR2 sequences are LGHDT and YNNKEL (reference sequence). The chain employs TRBV3-1 and TRBJ2-7; 10 positions agree with TRBD1. This receptor was identified in a female donor in good health. Some clones in this sample may be carry-over from other donors' samples. The sequencing input was whole blood. CDR3 loop: CASSPGTGVPYEQYF. The CDR3 DNA is TGTGCCAGCAGCCCCGGGACAGGGGTACCCTACGAGCAGTACTTC.